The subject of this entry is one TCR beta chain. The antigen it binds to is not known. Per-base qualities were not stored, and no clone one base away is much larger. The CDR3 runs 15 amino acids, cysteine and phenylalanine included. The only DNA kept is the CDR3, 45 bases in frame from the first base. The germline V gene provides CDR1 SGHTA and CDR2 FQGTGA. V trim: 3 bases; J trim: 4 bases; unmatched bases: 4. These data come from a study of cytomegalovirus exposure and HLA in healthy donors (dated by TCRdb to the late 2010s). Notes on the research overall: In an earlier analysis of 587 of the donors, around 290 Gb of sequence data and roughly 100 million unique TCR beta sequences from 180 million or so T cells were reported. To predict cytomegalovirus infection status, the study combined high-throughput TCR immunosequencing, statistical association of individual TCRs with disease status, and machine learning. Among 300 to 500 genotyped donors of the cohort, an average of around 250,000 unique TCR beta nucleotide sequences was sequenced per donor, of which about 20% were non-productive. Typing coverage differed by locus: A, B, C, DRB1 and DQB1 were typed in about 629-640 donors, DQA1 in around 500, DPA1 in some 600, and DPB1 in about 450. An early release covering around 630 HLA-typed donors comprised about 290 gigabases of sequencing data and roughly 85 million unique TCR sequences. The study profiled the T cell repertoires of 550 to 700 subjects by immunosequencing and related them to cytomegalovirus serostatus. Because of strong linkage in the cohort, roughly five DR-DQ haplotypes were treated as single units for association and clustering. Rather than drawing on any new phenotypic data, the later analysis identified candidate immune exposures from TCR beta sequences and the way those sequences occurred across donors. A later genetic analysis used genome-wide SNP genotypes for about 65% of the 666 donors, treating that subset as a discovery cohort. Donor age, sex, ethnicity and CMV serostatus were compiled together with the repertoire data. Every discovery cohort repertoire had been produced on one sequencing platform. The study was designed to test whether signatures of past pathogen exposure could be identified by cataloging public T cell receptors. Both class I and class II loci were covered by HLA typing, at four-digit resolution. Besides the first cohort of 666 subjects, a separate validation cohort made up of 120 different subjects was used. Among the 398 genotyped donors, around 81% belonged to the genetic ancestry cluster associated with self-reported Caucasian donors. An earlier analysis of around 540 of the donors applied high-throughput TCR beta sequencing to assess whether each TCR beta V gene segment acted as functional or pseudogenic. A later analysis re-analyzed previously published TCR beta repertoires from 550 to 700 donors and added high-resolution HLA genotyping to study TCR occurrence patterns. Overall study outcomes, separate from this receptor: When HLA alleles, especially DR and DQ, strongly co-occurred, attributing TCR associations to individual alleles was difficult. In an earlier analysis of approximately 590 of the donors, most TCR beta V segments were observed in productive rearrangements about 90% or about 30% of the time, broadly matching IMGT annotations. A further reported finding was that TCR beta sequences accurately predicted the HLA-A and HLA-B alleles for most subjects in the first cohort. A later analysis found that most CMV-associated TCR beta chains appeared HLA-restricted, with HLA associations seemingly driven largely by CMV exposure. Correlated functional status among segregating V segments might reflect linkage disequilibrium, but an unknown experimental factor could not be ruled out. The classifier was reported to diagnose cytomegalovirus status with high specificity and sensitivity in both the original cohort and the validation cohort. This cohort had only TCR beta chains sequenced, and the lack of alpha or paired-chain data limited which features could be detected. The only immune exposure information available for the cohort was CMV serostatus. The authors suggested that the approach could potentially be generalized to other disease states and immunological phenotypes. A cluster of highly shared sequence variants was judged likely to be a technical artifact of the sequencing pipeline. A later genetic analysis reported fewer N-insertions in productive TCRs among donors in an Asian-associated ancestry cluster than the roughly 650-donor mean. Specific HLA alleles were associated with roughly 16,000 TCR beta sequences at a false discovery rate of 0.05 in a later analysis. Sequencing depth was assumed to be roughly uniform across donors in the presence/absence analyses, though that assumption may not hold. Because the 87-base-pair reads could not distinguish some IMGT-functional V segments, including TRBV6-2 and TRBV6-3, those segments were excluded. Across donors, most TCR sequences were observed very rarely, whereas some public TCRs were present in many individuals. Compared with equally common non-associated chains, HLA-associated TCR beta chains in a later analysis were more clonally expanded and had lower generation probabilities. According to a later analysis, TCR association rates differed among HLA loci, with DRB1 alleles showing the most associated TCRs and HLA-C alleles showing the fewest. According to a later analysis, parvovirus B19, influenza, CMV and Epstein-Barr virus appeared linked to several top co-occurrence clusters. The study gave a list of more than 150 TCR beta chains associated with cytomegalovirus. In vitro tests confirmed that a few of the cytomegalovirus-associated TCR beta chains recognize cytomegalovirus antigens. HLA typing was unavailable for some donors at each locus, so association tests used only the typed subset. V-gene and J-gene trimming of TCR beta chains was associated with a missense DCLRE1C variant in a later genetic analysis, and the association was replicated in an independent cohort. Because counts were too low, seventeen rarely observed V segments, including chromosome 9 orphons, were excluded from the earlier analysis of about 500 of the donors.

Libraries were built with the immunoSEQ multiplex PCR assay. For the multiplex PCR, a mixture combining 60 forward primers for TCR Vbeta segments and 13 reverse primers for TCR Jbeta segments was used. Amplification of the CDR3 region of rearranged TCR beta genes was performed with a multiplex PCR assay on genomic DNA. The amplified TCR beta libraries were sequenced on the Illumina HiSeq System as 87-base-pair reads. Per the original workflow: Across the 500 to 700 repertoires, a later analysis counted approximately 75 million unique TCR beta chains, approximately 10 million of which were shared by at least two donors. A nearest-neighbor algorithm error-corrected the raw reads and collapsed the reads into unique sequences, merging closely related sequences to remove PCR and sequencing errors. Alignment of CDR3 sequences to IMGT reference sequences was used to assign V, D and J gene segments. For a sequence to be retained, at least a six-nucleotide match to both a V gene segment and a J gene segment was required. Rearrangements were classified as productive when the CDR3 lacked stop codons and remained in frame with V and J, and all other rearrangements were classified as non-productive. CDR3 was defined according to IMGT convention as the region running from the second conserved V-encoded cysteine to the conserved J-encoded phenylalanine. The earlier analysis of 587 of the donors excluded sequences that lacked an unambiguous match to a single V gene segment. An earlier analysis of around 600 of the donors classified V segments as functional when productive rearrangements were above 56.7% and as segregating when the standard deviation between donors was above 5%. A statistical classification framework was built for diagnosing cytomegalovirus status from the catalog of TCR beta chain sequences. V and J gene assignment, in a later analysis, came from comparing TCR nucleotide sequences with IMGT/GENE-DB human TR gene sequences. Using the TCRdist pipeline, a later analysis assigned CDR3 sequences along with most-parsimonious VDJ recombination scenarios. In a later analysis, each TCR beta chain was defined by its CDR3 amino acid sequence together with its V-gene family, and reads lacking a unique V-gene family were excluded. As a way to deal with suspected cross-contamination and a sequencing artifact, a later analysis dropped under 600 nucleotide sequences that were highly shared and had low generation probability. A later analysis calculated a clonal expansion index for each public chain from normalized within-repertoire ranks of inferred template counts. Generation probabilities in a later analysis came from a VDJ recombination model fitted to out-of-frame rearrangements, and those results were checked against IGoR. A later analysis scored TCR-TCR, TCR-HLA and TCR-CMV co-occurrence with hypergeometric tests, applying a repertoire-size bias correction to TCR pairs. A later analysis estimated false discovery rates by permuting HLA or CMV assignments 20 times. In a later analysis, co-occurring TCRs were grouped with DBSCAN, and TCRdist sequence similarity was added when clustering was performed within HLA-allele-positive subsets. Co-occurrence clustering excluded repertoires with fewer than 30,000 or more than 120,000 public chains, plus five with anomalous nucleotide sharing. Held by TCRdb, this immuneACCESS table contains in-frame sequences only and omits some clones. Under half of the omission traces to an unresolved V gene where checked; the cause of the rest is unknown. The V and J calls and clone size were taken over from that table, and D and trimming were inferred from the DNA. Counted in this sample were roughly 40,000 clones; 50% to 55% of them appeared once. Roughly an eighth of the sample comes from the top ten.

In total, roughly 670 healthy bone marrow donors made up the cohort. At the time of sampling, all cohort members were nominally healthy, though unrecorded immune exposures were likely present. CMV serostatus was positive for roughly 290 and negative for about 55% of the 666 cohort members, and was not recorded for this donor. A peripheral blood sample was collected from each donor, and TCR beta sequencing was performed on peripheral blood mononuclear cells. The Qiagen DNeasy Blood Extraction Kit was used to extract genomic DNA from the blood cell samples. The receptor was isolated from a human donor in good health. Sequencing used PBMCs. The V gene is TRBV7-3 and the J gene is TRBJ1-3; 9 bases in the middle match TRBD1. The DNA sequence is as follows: TGTGCCAGCAGCTTTGGACAGGGGAGAGGAAACACCATATATTTT. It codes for CASSFGQGRGNTIYF. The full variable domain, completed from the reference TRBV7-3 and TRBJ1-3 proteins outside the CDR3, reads GAGVSQTPSNKVTEKGKYVELRCDPISGHTALYWYRQSLGQGPEFLIYFQGTGAADDSGLPNDRFFAVRPEGSVSTLKIQRTERGDSAVYLCASSFGQGRGNTIYFGEGSWLTVV.